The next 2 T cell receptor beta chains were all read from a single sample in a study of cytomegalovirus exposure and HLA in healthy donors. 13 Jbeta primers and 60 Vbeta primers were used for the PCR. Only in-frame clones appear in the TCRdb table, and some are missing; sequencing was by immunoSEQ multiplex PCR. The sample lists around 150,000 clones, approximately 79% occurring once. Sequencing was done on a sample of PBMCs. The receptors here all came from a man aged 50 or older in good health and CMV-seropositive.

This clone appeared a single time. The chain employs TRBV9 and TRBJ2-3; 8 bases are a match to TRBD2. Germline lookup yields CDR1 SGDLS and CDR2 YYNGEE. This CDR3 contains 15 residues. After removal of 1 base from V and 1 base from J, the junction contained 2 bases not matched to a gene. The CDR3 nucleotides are TGTGCCAGCAGCGTAAGTAGCGGGGGCACAGATACGCAGTATTTT. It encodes CASSVSSGGTDTQYF. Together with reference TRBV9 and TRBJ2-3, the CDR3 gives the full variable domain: DSGVTQTPKHLITATGQRVTLRCSPRSGDLSVYWYQQSLDQGLQFLIQYYNGEERAKGNILERFSAQQFPDLHSELNLSSLELGDSALYFCASSVSSGGTDTQYFGPGTRLTVL.

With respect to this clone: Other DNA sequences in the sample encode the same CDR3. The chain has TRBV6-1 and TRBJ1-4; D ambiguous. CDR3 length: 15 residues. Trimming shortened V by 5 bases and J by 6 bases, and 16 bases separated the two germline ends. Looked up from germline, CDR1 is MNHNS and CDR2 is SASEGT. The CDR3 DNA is TGTGCCAGCAGTTCACGCGAGGGAGACTATGAAAAACTGTTTTTT. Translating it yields CASSSREGDYEKLFF.